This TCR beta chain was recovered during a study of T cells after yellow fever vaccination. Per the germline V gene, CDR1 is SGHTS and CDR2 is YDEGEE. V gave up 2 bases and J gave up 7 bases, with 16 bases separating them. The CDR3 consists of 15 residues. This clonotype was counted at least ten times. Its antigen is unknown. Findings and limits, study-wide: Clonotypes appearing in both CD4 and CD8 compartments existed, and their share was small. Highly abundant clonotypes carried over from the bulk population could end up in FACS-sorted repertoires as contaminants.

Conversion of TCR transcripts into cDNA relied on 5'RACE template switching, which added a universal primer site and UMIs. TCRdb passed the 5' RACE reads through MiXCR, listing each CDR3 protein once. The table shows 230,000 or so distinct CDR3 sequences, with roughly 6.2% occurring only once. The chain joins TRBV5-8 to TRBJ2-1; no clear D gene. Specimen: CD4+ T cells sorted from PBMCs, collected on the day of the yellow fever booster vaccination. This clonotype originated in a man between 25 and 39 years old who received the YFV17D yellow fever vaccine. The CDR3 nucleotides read TGTGCCAGCAGCTTTGGGCGGACGTTAGCTAATGAGCAGTTCTTC. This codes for CASSFGRTLANEQFF.